This TCR beta chain was documented in a study of T cells in Graves' hyperthyroidism and ophthalmopathy. Across the study: It was at initial diagnosis, before any treatment, that peripheral blood was collected. Regarding the study as a whole: Expanded thyroid clonotypes (above 0.001) were mostly also found in blood.

The sample holds many counts of this clonotype. Antigen: not known. Each diagnosis was grounded in clinical symptoms, serum thyroxine and TRAb, thyroid ultrasound, and orbital computed tomography. CDR1 MNHNS and CDR2 SASEGT come from the germline V gene. This CDR3 spans 14 amino acids. Trimming pared 8 bases from V and 0 bases from J, leaving 14 bases between. TCR beta CDR3 regions were amplified from RNA transcripts. TCR CDR3 underwent first-round RT-PCR with the HTBI primer set. TCRdb reprocessed the multiplex PCR reads with MiXCR, giving one entry per CDR3 protein. The table shows around 340,000 distinct CDR3 sequences, with about a sixth occurring only once.

This clonotype was obtained from a woman aged 25 to 39 with Graves' hyperthyroidism that later progressed to Graves' ophthalmopathy. The J gene is TRBJ2-7, the V gene TRBV6-1; D unclear. Sequencing input: blood. The CDR3 nucleotides are TGTGCCAGCCCGCAATCCTCAACCTCCTACGAGCAGTACTTC. The encoded protein is CASPQSSTSYEQYF.